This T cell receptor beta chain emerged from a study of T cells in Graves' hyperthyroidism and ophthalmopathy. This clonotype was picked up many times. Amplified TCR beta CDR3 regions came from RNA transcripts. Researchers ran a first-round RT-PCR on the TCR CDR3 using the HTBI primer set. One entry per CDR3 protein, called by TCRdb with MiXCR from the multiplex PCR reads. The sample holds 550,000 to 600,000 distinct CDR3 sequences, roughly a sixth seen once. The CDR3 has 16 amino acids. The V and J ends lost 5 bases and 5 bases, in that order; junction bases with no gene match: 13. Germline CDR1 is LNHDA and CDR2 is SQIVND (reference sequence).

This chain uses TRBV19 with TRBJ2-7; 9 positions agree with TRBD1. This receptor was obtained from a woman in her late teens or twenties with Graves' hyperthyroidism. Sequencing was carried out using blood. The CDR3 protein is CASSPFPGQGWDEQYF. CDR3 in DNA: TGTGCCAGTAGTCCCTTCCCGGGACAGGGATGGGACGAGCAGTACTTC.